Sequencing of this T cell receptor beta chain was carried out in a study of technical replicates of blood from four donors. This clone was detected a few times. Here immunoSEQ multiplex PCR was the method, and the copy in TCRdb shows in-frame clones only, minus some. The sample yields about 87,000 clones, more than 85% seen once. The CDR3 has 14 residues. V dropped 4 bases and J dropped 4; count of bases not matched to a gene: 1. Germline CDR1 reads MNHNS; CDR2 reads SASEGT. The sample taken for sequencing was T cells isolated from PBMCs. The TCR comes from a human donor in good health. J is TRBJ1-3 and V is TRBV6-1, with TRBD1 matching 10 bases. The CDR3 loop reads CASSVDRGGNTIYF. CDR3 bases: TGTGCCAGCAGTGTGGACAGGGGGGGAAACACCATATATTTT.